This T cell receptor (beta chain) was profiled in a study of cytomegalovirus exposure and HLA in healthy donors. Trimming took 11 bases from V and 1 from J, leaving 16 bases between them. The germline gives CDR1 ENHRY, CDR2 SYGVKD. This CDR3 comprises 14 residues. Findings of the study overall: The productive fraction for most TCR beta V segments was about 87% or about 30% in an earlier analysis.

Points on this clone: What it binds is not known.

A multiplex PCR was run with 60 Vbeta primers and 13 Jbeta primers. The table came from immunoSEQ multiplex PCR; TCRdb's copy has only in-frame clones and leaves some out. The profile shows about 190,000 clones, about 81% of them singletons. This sequence joins TRBV10-3 and TRBJ2-3; a weak D match, TRBD1 (5 bases). This TCR came from a woman in her late teens or twenties in good health and CMV-seronegative. The sequenced material came from PBMCs. CDR3: CAASMQGGTDTQYF. In DNA, the CDR3 is TGTGCCGCAAGTATGCAGGGTGGCACAGATACGCAGTATTTT.